Listed below are T cell receptor beta chains from one sample, sequenced in a study of early T cells in non-severe SARS-CoV-2 infection. MiXCR, run by TCRdb on the 5' RACE reads, gives a single entry per CDR3 protein. The data show around 55,000 distinct CDR3 sequences, 9.5% to 15% seen once. The sequencing input was whole blood. The origin of the receptors is an adult who was a healthcare worker with PCR-confirmed SARS-CoV-2 infection or an uninfected control (not recorded which). CDR3s include the opening cysteine and the closing phenylalanine or tryptophan. The D gene is left open where the match is weak. Only some rows state a clone size, as once, few, many or a class for expanded clones.

clone size,D gene,V gene,J gene,CDR3 DNA,CDR3 protein
few,TRBD2,TRBV5-1,TRBJ2-1,TGCGCCAGCAGCTTGGGACTAGCGCAATACAATGAGCAGTTCTTC,CASSLGLAQYNEQFF
few,-,TRBV5-1,TRBJ2-4,TGCGCCAGCAGCCGGGATGGGGGTACCAAAAACATTCAGTACTTC,CASSRDGGTKNIQYF
many,-,TRBV27,TRBJ2-7,TGTGCCAGCAGTCCTCCGGGGCAGAACATCTACGAGCAGTACTTC,CASSPPGQNIYEQYF
many,TRBD2,TRBV7-8,TRBJ2-1,TGTGCCAGCAGCTTATCAGGCGGGAGGGCCGATGAGCAGTTCTTC,CASSLSGGRADEQFF
-,TRBD2,TRBV20-1,TRBJ2-3,TGCAGTGCTAGACAAGCTAGCGGCAGCCCCAGCACAGATACGCAGTATTTT,CSARQASGSPSTDTQYF
medium-sized,TRBD1,TRBV7-3,TRBJ2-2,TGTGCCAGCAGCTCTACTCCTCCGGGACAGGGCACCGGGGAGCTGTTTTTT,CASSSTPPGQGTGELFF
few,-,TRBV2,TRBJ2-7,TGTGCCAGCAGTGACCCAAGCGGGCACAGCCTATCCTACGAGCAGTACTTC,CASSDPSGHSLSYEQYF
-,-,TRBV6-6,TRBJ2-7,TGTGCCAGCAGTTCCCGTATCTACGAGCAGTACTTC,CASSSRIYEQYF
few,-,TRBV2,TRBJ2-7,TGTGCCACAAGGGCACAGAAGAGCTCCTACGAGCAGTACTTC,CATRAQKSSYEQYF
-,-,TRBV28,TRBJ1-5,TGTGCCAGCCGGACAGTCAATCAGCCCCAGCATTTT,CASRTVNQPQHF
many,-,TRBV7-9,TRBJ2-1,TGTGCCAGCAGCTTAGCGGGAGGAATGAATGAGCAGTTCTTC,CASSLAGGMNEQFF
-,-,TRBV20-1,TRBJ1-5,TGCAGTGCTAGCCCGTGGGGAAGGGGGAATCAGCCCCAGCATTTT,CSASPWGRGNQPQHF
few,-,TRBV30,TRBJ2-5,TGTGCCTGGAGTGGGGGACGGCAAGAGACCCAGTACTTC,CAWSGGRQETQYF
-,TRBD2,TRBV5-1,TRBJ2-7,TGCGCCAGCAGTGCTAGCGGGAGGGCCGGGGAGTACTTC,CASSASGRAGEYF
few,TRBD2,TRBV29-1,TRBJ2-2,TGCAGCGTTGTAGCGGGAGACACCGGGGAGCTGTTTTTT,CSVVAGDTGELFF
-,TRBD2,TRBV5-1,TRBJ2-1,TGCGCCAGCAGCCTCTCGGGGGGGGGCAATGAGCAGTTCTTC,CASSLSGGGNEQFF
many,-,TRBV28,TRBJ1-1,TGTGCCAGCAGGGAAGGCGGAGGACCTGAAGCTTTCTTT,CASREGGGPEAFF
few,TRBD2,TRBV27,TRBJ2-2,TGTGCCAGCAGTTTAGGACTAGCGGGAACTGCCGGGGAGCTGTTTTTT,CASSLGLAGTAGELFF
few,-,TRBV6-5,TRBJ1-2,TGTGCCAGCAGTTTGGGGCAAGACCTTTCCTTTGGCTACACCTTC,CASSLGQDLSFGYTF
few,TRBD2,TRBV2,TRBJ2-5,TGTGCCAGCAGTGAATTGGTAGCGGGAGAGACCCAGTACTTC,CASSELVAGETQYF
few,-,TRBV6-4,TRBJ2-1,TGTGCCAGCAGTGACTCAGGGACAAACCTTTTCAATGAGCAGTTCTTC,CASSDSGTNLFNEQFF
-,TRBD2,TRBV5-4,TRBJ2-2,TGTGCCAGCAGCTTGACGGGAGGAAACACCGGGGAGCTGTTTTTT,CASSLTGGNTGELFF
-,-,TRBV28,TRBJ2-2,TGTGCCAGCAGGAGGGGAGGTGCCAACACCGGGGAGCTGTTTTTT,CASRRGGANTGELFF
many,-,TRBV4-1,TRBJ1-1,TGCGCCAGCAGCCGGGCAGCTTCTATGAACACTGAAGCTTTCTTT,CASSRAASMNTEAFF
few,-,TRBV11-2,TRBJ2-5,TGTGCCAGCAGCTTTACTCCCCAAGAGACCCAGTACTTC,CASSFTPQETQYF
few,-,TRBV20-1,TRBJ2-3,TGCAGTGCTAGGAAGGTCGCAGATACGCAGTATTTT,CSARKVADTQYF
-,-,TRBV23-1,TRBJ2-7,TGCGCCAACCAGGGCCTAGCGTTGACCTACGAGCAGTACTTC,CANQGLALTYEQYF
-,-,TRBV24-1,TRBJ2-7,TGTGCCACCAGTGACACCCTTAGCGCCGAGCAGTACTTC,CATSDTLSAEQYF
many,TRBD1,TRBV7-9,TRBJ1-1,TGTGCCAGCAGCTCTACCCCGGGCACAGGGGGCGACACTGAAGCTTTCTTT,CASSSTPGTGGDTEAFF
-,TRBD2,TRBV5-1,TRBJ2-2,TGCGCCAGCAGCCCTCTAGCGGATGCCGGGGAGCTGTTTTTT,CASSPLADAGELFF
few,TRBD1,TRBV6-5,TRBJ1-2,TGTGCCAGCAGCTCCGGGACAGGGGGCTATGGCTACACCTTC,CASSSGTGGYGYTF
many,TRBD2,TRBV7-9,TRBJ2-1,TGTGCCAGCAGCTTAGAGACTAGCGGGAGGAACAATGAGCAGTTCTTC,CASSLETSGRNNEQFF
many,-,TRBV28,TRBJ1-2,TGTGCCAGCAGTTCCATCACTCCTAACTATGGCTACACCTTC,CASSSITPNYGYTF
many,TRBD2,TRBV20-1,TRBJ2-7,TGCAGTGCTAGAAGAGCGGGAGGGCCATACGAGCAGTACTTC,CSARRAGGPYEQYF
many,-,TRBV29-1,TRBJ1-2,TGCAGCGTGGGCGGGGGAATCTATGGCTACACCTTC,CSVGGGIYGYTF
-,TRBD2,TRBV28,TRBJ2-4,TGTGCCAGCAGTTCAATGACTAGCGGAGCTAAAAACATTCAGTACTTC,CASSSMTSGAKNIQYF
-,-,TRBV7-2,TRBJ2-6,TGTGCCAGCAGTACGAGTAGCTCTGGGGCCAACGTCCTGACTTTC,CASSTSSSGANVLTF
few,-,TRBV20-1,TRBJ2-1,TGCAGTGCTAGAGATGACGAGAGCGCCTACAATGAGCAGTTCTTC,CSARDDESAYNEQFF
-,TRBD2,TRBV9,TRBJ2-1,TGTGCCAGCAGCGAGATACTAGCGGAGGCCAATGAGCAGTTCTTC,CASSEILAEANEQFF
many,TRBD2,TRBV5-1,TRBJ2-7,TGCGCCAGCAGCTCAGCACCTAGCGGGAACTCCTACGAGCAGTACTTC,CASSSAPSGNSYEQYF
-,-,TRBV5-1,TRBJ2-1,TGCGCCAGCAGCTTGGAGGGCTTTTACAATGAGCAGTTCTTC,CASSLEGFYNEQFF
-,-,TRBV11-2,TRBJ2-7,TGTGCCAGCAGCTTAGAACGTTCCGAGCAGTACTTC,CASSLERSEQYF
-,-,TRBV6-5,TRBJ2-2,TGTGCCAGCCGCCGGGGCCGGGGTCACCTGAACACCGGGGAGCTGTTTTTT,CASRRGRGHLNTGELFF
medium-sized,TRBD1,TRBV20-1,TRBJ1-5,TGCAGTGCTCAGAAGGGGACAGGAGGCAATCAGCCCCAGCATTTT,CSAQKGTGGNQPQHF
many,TRBD1,TRBV12-5,TRBJ2-5,TGTGCTAGTGGTTCAGGGGGGACCCAGTACTTC,CASGSGGTQYF
few,-,TRBV28,TRBJ1-1,TGTGCCAGCAGTTTAGAGGGCCTTTACACTGAAGCTTTCTTT,CASSLEGLYTEAFF
many,-,TRBV27,TRBJ2-1,TGTGCCAGCAGTTTAGCGGGGACCTACGGCGATGAGCAGTTCTTC,CASSLAGTYGDEQFF
few,-,TRBV5-8,TRBJ2-3,TGTGCCAGCAGCTTTGATTACAGCGGGAGCACAGATACGCAGTATTTT,CASSFDYSGSTDTQYF
-,-,TRBV3-1,TRBJ2-7,TGTGCCGCCGGAGGGTCGTCCTACGAGCAGTACTTC,CAAGGSSYEQYF
-,TRBD1,TRBV5-4,TRBJ2-7,TGTGCCAGCAGCTTTTGGGACAGGGCCTACGAGCAGTACTTC,CASSFWDRAYEQYF
many,-,TRBV4-1,TRBJ2-2,TGCGCCAGCAGCCTGAGTAACACCGGGGAGCTGTTTTTT,CASSLSNTGELFF
many,-,TRBV20-1,TRBJ2-4,TGCAGTGTTCCCCCATTCCAGAAACACATTCAGTACTTC,CSVPPFQKHIQYF
many,TRBD2,TRBV30,TRBJ2-1,TGTGCCTGCACCGGGACTAGCCTCTACAATGAGCAGTTCTTC,CACTGTSLYNEQFF
few,-,TRBV6-6,TRBJ1-4,TGTGCCAGCAGCTCGAGTGTCGAAAAACTGTTTTTT,CASSSSVEKLFF
-,TRBD1,TRBV6-1,TRBJ1-5,TGTGCCAGCACTGGGACAGGGCACAATCAGCCCCAGCATTTT,CASTGTGHNQPQHF
few,-,TRBV29-1,TRBJ2-2,TGCAGCGTTGGTGGGAATTATGACGGGGAGCTGTTTTTT,CSVGGNYDGELFF
few,TRBD1,TRBV7-9,TRBJ2-5,TGTGCCAGCAGCTTAGCAGGGGGCGCGGAGACCCAGTACTTC,CASSLAGGAETQYF